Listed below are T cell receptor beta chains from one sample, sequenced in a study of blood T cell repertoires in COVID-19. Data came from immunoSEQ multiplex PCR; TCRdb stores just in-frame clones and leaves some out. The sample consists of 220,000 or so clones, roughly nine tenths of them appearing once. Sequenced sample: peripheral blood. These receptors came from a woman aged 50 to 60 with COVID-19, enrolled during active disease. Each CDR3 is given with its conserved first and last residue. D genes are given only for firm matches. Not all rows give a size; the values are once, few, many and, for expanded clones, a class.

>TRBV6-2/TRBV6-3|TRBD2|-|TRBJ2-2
CASSLLAGGPAGELFF
TGTGCCAGCAGTTTACTAGCGGGGGGGCCCGCCGGGGAGCTGTTTTTT
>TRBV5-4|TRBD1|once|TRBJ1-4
CASSIDREQEKLFF
TGTGCCAGCAGCATAGACAGGGAGCAGGAAAAACTGTTTTTT
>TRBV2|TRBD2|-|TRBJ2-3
CASRSSGVWDTQYF
TGTGCCAGCAGGTCTAGCGGGGTCTGGGATACGCAGTATTTT
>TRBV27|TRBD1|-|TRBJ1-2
CASRLTLTGIDYGYTF
TGTGCCAGCAGGCTAACCTTGACAGGGATTGACTATGGCTACACCTTC
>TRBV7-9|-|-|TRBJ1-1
CASSGRAVGTEAFF
TGTGCCAGCAGCGGGAGGGCAGTTGGGACTGAAGCTTTCTTT
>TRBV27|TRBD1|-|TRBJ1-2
CASSLTGGSVDNYGYTF
TGTGCCAGCAGCCTTACAGGGGGGAGTGTAGATAACTATGGCTACACCTTC
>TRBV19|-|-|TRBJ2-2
CASSVAAGAGELFF
TGTGCCAGTAGTGTTGCGGCTGGAGCCGGGGAGCTGTTTTTT
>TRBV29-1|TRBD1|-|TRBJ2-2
CSVEETGYGGELFF
TGCAGCGTTGAAGAGACAGGGTATGGCGGGGAGCTGTTTTTT
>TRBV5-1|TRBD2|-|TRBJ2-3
CASSYSGFTDTQYF
TGCGCCAGCAGTTATAGCGGGTTCACAGATACGCAGTATTTT
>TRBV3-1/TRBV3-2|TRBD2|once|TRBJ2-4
CASSQDLRRGGPENIQYF
TGTGCCAGCAGCCAAGATTTGAGGCGGGGGGGCCCTGAAAACATTCAGTACTTC
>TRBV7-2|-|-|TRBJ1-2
CASSLVPGYYGYTF
TGTGCCAGCAGCTTAGTCCCGGGGTATTATGGCTACACCTTC
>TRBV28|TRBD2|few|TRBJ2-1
CATTSGGTPNSYNEQFF
TGTGCCACTACGTCCGGGGGGACGCCTAACTCCTACAATGAGCAGTTCTTC
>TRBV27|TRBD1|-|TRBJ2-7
CASSYRDRGHGEQYF
TGTGCCAGCAGTTACCGGGACAGGGGGCATGGGGAGCAGTACTTC
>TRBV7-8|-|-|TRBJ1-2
CASSPSSRSYGYTF
TGTGCCAGCAGCCCATCCTCGAGAAGCTATGGCTACACCTTC
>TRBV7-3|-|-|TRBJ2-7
CASSLTYGYEQYF
TGTGCCAGCAGCTTAACGTACGGCTACGAGCAGTACTTC
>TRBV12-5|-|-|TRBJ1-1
CASGPPGFMNTEAFF
TGTGCTAGTGGTCCTCCAGGGTTTATGAACACTGAAGCTTTCTTT
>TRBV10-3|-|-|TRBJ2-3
CAISDSQGKPDTQYF
TGTGCCATCAGTGACAGTCAGGGGAAACCAGATACGCAGTATTTT
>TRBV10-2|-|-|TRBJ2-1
CASTRAEGANEQFF
TGCGCCAGCACTCGAGCGGAGGGGGCCAATGAGCAGTTCTTC
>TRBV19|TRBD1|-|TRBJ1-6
CASLGQGNSPLHF
TGTGCCAGTCTGGGACAGGGGAATTCACCCCTCCACTTT
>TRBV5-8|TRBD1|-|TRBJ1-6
CASSWGPGTANSPLHF
TGTGCCAGCAGCTGGGGGCCCGGGACAGCCAATTCACCCCTCCACTTT
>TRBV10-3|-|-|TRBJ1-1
CAISVIMNTEAFF
TGTGCCATCAGTGTAATTATGAACACTGAAGCTTTCTTT
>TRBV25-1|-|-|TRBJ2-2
CASSLAGPNTGELFF
TGTGCCAGCAGTTTGGCAGGTCCCAACACCGGGGAGCTGTTTTTT
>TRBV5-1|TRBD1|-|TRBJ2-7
CASSMTGAYEQYF
TGCGCCAGCAGCATGACAGGGGCCTACGAGCAGTACTTC
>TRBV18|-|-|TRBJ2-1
CASSRESSYNEQFF
TGTGCCAGCTCACGGGAGAGCTCCTACAATGAGCAGTTCTTC
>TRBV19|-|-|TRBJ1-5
CASSIGHYSNQPQHF
TGTGCCAGTAGTATCGGCCACTATAGCAATCAGCCCCAGCATTTT
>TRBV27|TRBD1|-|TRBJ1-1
CASRTGGRAEAFF
TGTGCCAGCAGAACAGGGGGTAGGGCTGAAGCTTTCTTT
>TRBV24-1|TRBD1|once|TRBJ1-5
CATSGGTGNFDQPQHF
TGTGCCACCAGTGGAGGGACAGGGAATTTCGATCAGCCCCAGCATTTT
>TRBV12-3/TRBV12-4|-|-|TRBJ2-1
CASAEVNEQFF
TGTGCCAGCGCTGAGGTCAATGAGCAGTTCTTC
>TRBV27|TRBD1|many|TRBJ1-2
CASSFTGTGGNGYTF
TGTGCCAGCAGTTTCACCGGGACAGGGGGCAATGGCTACACCTTC
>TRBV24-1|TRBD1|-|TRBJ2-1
CATRGTGGFNEQFF
TGTGCCACCCGAGGGACAGGGGGCTTCAATGAGCAGTTCTTC
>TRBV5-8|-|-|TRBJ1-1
CASSLQGGLDTEAFF
TGTGCCAGCAGCTTACAGGGCGGTCTCGACACTGAAGCTTTCTTT
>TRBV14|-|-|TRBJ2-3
CASSLFSGDTQYF
TGTGCCAGCAGCCTTTTTTCAGGAGATACGCAGTATTTT
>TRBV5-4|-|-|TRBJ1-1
CASSLAGSVRNTEAFF
TGTGCCAGCAGCTTGGCAGGGTCGGTCCGAAACACTGAAGCTTTCTTT